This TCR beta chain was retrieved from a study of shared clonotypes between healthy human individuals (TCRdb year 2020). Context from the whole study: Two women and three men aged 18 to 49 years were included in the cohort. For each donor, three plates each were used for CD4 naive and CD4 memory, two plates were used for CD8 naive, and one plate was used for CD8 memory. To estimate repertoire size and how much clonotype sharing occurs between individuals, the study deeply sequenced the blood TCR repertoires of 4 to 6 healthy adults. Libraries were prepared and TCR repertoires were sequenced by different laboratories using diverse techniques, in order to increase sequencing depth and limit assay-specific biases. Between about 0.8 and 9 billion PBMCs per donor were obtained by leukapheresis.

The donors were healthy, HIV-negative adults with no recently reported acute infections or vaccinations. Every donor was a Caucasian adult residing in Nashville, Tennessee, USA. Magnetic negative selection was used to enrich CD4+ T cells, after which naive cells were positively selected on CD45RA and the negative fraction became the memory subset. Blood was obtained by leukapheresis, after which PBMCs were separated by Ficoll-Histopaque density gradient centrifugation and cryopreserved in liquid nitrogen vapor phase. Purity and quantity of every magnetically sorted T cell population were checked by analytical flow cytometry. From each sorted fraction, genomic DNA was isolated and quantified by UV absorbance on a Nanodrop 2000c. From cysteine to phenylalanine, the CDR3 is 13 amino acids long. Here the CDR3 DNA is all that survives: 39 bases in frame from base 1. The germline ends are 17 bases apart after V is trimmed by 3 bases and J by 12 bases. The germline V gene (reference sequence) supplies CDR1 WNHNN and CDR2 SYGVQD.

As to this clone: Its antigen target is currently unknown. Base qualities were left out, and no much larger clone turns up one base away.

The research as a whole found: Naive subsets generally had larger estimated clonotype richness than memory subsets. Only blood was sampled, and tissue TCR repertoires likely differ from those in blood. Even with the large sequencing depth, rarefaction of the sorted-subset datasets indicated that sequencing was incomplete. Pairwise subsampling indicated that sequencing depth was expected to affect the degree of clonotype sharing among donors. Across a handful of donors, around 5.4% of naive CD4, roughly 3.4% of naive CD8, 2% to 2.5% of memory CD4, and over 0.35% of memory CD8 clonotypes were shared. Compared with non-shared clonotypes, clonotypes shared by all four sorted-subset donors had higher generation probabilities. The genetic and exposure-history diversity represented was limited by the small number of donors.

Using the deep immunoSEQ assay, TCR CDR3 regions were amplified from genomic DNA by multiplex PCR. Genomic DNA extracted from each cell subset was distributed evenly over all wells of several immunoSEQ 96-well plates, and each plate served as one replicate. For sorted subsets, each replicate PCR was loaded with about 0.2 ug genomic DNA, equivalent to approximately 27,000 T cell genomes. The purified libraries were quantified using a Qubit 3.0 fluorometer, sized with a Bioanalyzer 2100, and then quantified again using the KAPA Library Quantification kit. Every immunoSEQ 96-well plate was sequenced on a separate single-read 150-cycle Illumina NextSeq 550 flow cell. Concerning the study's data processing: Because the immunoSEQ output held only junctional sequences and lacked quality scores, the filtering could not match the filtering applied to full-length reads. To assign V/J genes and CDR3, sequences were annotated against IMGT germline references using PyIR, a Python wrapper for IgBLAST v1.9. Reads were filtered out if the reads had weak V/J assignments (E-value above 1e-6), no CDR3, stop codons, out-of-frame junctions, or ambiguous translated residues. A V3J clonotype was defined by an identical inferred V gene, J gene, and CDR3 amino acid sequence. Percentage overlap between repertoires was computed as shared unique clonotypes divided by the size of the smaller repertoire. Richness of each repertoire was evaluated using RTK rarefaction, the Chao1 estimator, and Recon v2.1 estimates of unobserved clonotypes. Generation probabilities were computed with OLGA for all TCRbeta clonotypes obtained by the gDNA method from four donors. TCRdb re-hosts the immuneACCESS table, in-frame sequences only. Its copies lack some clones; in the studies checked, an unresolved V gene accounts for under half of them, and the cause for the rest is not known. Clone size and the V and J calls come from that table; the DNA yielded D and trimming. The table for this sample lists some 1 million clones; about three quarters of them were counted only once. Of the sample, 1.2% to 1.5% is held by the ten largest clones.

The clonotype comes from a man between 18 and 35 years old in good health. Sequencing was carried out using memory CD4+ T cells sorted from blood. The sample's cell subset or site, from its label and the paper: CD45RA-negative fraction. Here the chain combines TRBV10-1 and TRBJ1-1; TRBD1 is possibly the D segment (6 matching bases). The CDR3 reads CASSDGGATITFF. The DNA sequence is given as TGCGCCAGCAGTGATGGGGGGGCGACGATAACTTTCTTT.